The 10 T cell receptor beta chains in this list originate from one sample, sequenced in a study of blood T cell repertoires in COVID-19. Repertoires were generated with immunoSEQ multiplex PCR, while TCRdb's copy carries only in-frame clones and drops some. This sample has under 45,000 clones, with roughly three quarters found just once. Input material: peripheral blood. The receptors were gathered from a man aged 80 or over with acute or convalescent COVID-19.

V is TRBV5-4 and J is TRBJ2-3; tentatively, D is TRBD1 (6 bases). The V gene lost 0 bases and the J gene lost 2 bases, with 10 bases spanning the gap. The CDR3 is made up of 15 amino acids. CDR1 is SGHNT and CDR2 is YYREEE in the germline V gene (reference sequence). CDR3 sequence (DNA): TGTGCCAGCAGCTTGGGTGGGACACTCACAGATACGCAGTATTTT. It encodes CASSLGGTLTDTQYF.

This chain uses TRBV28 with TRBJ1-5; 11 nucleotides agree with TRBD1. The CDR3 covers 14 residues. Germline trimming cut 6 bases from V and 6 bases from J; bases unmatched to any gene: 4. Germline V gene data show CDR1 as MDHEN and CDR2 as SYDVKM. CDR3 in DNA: TGTGCCAGCAGCCGGGACAGGGGGGTTCAGCCCCAGCATTTT. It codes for CASSRDRGVQPQHF.

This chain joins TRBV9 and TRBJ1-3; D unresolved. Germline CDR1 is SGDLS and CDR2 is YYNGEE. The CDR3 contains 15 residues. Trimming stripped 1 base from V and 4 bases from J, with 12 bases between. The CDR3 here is CASSVSSTRGNTIYF. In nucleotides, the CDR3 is TGTGCCAGCAGCGTATCCTCGACTAGGGGAAACACCATATATTTT.

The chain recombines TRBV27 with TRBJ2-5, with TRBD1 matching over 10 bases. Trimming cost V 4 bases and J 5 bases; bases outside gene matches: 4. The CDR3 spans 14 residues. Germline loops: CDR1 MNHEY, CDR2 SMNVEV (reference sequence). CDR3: CASSWDRGWETQYF. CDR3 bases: TGTGCCAGCAGTTGGGACAGGGGTTGGGAGACCCAGTACTTC.

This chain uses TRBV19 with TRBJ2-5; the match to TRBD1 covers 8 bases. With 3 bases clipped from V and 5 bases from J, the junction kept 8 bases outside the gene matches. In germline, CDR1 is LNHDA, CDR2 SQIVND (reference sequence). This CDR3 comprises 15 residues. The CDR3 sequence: CASSIYGTGGETQYF. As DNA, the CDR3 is TGTGCCAGTAGTATTTACGGGACAGGCGGCGAGACCCAGTACTTC.

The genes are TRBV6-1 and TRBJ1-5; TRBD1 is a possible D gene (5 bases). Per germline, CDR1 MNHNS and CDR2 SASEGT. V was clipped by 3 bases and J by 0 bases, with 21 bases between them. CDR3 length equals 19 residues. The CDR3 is CASSDYPLTDIYSNQPQHF. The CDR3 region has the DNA TGTGCCAGCAGTGACTATCCTCTGACAGACATATATAGCAATCAGCCCCAGCATTTT.

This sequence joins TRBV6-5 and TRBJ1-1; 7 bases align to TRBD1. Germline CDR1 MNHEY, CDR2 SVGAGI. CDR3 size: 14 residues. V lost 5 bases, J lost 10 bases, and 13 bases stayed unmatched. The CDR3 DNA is TGTGCCAGCAGTCGGACCGGGACAGCGAGTGGAGCTTTCTTT. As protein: CASSRTGTASGAFF.

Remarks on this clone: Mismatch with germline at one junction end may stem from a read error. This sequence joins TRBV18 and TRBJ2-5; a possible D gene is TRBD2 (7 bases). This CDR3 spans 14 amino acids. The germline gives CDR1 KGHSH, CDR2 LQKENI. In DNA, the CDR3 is TGTGCCAGCTCACCGCCGGGGGGACAAGGGACCCAGTACTTC. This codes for CASSPPGGQGTQYF.

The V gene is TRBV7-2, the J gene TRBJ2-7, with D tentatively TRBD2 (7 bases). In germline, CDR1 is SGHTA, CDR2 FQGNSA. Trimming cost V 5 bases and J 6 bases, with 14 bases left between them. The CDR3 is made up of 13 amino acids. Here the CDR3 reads CASSPAGGREQYF. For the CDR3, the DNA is TGTGCCAGCAGCCCGGCCGGGGGGCGCGAGCAGTACTTC.

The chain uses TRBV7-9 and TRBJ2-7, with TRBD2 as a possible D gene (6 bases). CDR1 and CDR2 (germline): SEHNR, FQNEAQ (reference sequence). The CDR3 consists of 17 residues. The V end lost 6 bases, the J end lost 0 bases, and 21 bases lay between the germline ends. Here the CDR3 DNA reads TGTGCCAGCAGTCCGAGCTATAGAGGAGGGGCCTCCTACGAGCAGTACTTC. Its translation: CASSPSYRGGASYEQYF.